The entry below gives a single T cell receptor (beta chain) sequence along with its context. This sample stems from a study of patients and donors after allogeneic stem cell transplantation. Each CDR3 protein is one row after TCRdb ran MiXCR on the RT-PCR reads. The repertoire holds about 110,000 distinct CDR3 sequences, with over 30% as singletons. Per germline, CDR1 LGHNA and CDR2 YNFKEQ. This CDR3 comprises 14 residues. V shed 2 bases and J 5 bases; nucleotides not matched to a gene: 5. This sequence was found in a human donor who was either an allogeneic HSCT recipient or a stem cell or donor lymphocyte infusion donor (not recorded which). It is not recorded whose cells these are; they may come from a transplant donor. Specimen: blood, either unsorted or a sorted T cell fraction (not recorded which). This rearrangement joins TRBV4-2 to TRBJ1-2, with 7 bases that match TRBD1. In DNA, the CDR3 is TGTGCCAGCAGCCAACTGACAGGGTGGTATGGCTACACCTTC. Translated: CASSQLTGWYGYTF.